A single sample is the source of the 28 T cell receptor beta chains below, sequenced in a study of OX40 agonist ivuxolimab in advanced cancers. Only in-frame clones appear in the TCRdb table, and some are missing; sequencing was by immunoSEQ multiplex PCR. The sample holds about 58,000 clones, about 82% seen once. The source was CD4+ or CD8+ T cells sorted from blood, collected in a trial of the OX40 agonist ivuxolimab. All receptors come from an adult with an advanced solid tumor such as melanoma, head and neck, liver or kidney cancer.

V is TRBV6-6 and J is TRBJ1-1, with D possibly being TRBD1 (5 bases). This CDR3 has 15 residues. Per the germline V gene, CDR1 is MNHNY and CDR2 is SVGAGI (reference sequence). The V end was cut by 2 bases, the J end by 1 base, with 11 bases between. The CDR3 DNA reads TGTGCCAGCAGTTACCTAGGGAGGGGGAACACTGAAGCTTTCTTT. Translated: CASSYLGRGNTEAFF.

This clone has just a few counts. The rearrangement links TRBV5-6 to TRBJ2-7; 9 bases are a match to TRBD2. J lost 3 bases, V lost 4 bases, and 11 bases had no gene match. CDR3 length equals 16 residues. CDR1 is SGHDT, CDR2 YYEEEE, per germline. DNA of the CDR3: TGTGCCAGCAGCGAGGCCAGCAGCGGGAGGTTCTACGAGCAGTACTTC. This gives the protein CASSEASSGRFYEQYF.

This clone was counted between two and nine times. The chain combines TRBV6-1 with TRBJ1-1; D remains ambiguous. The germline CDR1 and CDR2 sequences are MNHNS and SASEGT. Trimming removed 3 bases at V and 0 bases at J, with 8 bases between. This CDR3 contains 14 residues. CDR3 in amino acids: CASSDQAMNTEAFF. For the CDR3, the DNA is TGTGCCAGCAGTGACCAGGCCATGAACACTGAAGCTTTCTTT.

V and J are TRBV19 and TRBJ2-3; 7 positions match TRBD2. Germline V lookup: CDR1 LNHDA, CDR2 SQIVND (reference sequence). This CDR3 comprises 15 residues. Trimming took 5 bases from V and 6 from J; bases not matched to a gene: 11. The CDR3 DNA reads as TGTGCCAGTAGTGGGGGGGACTTCAGACTCGATACGCAGTATTTT. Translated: CASSGGDFRLDTQYF.

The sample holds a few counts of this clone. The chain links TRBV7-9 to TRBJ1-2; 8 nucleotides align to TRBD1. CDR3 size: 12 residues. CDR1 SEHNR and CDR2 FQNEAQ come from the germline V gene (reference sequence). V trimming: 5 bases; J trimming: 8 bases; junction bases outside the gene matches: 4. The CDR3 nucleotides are TGTGCCAGCAGCCCGACAGGGGCCGGCTACACCTTC. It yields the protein CASSPTGAGYTF.

CDR3 loop: CASSAGTGTYGYTF. The CDR3 bases are TGTGCCAGCAGCGCCGGGACAGGGACCTATGGCTACACCTTC. The V gene is TRBV7-9, the J gene TRBJ1-2; 9 nucleotides match TRBD1. The CDR3 sequence is 14 residues long. Trimming cost V 5 bases and J 4 bases; bases outside gene matches: 5. Germline values: CDR1 SEHNR, CDR2 FQNEAQ (reference sequence).

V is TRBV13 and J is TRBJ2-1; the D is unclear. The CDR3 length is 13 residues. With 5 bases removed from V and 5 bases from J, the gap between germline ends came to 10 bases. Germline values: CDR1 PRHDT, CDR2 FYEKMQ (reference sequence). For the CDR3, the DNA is TGTGCCAGCAGCGTAGAACCACACAATGAGCAGTTCTTC. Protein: CASSVEPHNEQFF.

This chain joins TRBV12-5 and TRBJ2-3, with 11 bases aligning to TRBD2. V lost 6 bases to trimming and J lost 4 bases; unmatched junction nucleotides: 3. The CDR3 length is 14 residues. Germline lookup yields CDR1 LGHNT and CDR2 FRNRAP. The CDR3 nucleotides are TGTGCTAGTGGCCTGGGACTAGCGGCAGATACGCAGTATTTT. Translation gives CASGLGLAADTQYF.

For the CDR3, the DNA is TGTGCCAGCAGCCCCGCGGGACTATTCCGGGAGACCCAGTACTTC. It translates to CASSPAGLFRETQYF. The J gene is TRBJ2-5, the V gene TRBV7-6; 7 bases match TRBD2. Looked up from germline, CDR1 is SGHVS and CDR2 is FNYEAQ. There are 15 residues in the CDR3. V was clipped by 5 bases and J by 5 bases; unmatched bases: 11.

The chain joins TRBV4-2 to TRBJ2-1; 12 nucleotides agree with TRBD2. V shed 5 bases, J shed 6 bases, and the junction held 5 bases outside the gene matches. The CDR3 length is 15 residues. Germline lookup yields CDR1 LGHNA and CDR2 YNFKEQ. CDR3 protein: CASSRTSGNSNEQFF. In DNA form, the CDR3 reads TGTGCCAGCAGCAGGACTAGCGGGAACTCCAATGAGCAGTTCTTC.

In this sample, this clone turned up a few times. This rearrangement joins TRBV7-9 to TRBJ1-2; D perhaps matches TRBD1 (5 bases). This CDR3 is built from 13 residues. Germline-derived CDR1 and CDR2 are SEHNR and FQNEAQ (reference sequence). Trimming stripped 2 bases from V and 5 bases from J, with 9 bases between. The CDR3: CASSLFGGYGYTF. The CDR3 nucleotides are TGTGCCAGCAGCTTATTCGGGGGGTATGGCTACACCTTC.

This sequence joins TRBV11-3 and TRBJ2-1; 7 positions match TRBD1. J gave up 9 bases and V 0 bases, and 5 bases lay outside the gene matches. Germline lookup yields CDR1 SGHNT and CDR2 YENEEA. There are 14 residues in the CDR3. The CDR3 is CASSLDRGSGEQFF. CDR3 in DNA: TGTGCCAGCAGCTTAGACAGGGGGAGCGGTGAGCAGTTCTTC.

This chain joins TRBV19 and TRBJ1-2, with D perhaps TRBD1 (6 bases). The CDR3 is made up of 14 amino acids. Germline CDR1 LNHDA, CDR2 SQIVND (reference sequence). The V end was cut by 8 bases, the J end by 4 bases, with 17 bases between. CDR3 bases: TGTGCCAGTGCCTCGCAGGCAGGGGTCTATGGCTACACCTTC. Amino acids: CASASQAGVYGYTF.

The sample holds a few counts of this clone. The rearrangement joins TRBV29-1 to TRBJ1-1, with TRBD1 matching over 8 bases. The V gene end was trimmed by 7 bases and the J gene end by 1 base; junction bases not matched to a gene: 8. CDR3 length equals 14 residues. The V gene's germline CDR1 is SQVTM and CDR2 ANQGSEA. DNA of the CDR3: TGCAGCGCCTCACGACAGGGGTCGAACACTGAAGCTTTCTTT. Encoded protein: CSASRQGSNTEAFF.

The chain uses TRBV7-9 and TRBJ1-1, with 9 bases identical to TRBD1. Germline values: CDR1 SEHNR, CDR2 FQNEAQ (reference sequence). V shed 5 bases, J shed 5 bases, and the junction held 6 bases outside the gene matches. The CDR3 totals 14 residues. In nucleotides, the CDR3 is TGTGCCAGCAGCCTCGACAGGGGGGGGACTGAAGCTTTCTTT. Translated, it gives CASSLDRGGTEAFF. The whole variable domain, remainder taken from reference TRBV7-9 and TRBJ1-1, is DTGVSQNPRHKITKRGQNVTFRCDPISEHNRLYWYRQTLGQGPEFLTYFQNEAQLEKSRLLSDRFSAERPKGSFSTLEIQRTEQGDSAMYLCASSLDRGGTEAFFGQGTRLTVV.

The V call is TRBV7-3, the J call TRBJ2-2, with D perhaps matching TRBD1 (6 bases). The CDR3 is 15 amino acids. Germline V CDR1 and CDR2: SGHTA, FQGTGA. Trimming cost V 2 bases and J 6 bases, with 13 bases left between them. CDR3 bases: TGTGCCAGCAGCTTAGGTCAGGGGTTTGCCGGGGAGCTGTTTTTT. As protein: CASSLGQGFAGELFF.

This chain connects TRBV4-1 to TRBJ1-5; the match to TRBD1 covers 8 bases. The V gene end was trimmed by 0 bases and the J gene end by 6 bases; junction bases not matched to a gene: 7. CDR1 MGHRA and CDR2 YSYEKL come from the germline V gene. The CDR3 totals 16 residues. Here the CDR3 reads CASSQDPTGASQPQHF. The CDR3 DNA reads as TGCGCCAGCAGCCAAGATCCGACAGGGGCCAGTCAGCCCCAGCATTTT.

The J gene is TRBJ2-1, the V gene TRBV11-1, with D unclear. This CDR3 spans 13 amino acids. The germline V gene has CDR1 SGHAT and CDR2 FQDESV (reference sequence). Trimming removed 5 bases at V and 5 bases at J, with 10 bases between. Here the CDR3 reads CASSIRRDNEQFF. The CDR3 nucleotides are TGTGCCAGCAGCATCAGAAGAGACAATGAGCAGTTCTTC.

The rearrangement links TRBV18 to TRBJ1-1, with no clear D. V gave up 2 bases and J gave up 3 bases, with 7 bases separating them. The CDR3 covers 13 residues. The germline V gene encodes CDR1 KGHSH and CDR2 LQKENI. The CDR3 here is CASSPDAYTEAFF. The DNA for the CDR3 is TGTGCCAGCTCACCAGACGCGTACACTGAAGCTTTCTTT.

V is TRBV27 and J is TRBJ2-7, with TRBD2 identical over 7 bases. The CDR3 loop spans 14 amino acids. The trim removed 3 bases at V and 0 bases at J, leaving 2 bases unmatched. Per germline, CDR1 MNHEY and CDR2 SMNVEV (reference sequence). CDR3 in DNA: TGTGCCAGCAGTTTTGGGGGGGACTCCTACGAGCAGTACTTC. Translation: CASSFGGDSYEQYF.

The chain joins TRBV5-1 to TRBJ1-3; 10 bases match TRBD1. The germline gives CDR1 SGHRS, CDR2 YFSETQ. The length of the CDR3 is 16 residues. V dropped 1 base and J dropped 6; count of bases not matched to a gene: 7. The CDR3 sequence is CASSLPTGQGPNTIYF. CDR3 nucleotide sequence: TGCGCCAGCAGCTTGCCAACGGGACAGGGGCCAAACACCATATATTTT.

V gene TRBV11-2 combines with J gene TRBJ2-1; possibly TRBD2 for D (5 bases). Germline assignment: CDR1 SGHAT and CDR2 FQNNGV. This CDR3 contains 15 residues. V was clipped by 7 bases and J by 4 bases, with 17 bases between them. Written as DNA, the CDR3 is TGTGCCAGCACCTCAGGTAGCGCGCAGTACAATGAGCAGTTCTTC. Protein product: CASTSGSAQYNEQFF.

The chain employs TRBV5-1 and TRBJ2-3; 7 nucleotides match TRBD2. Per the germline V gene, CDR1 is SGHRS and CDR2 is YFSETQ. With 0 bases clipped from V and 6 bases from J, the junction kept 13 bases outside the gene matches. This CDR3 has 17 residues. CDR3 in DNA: TGCGCCAGCAGCTTGGGCCTCTTGGGCGGGAGTTTTGATACGCAGTATTTT. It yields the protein CASSLGLLGGSFDTQYF.

The CDR3 DNA sequence: TGTGCCAGCAGACGTGGGAACACCGGGGAGCTGTTTTTT. It encodes CASRRGNTGELFF. The chain is built from TRBV6-5 and TRBJ2-2; D uncertain. The germline V gene encodes CDR1 MNHEY and CDR2 SVGAGI. V dropped 6 bases and J dropped 1 base, with 6 bases sitting between them. The CDR3 consists of 13 residues.

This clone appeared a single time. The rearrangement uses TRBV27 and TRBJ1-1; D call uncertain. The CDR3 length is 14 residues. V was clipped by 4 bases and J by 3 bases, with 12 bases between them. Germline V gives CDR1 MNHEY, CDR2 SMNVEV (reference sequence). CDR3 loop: CASSWKWEHTEAFF. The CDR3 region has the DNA TGTGCCAGCAGTTGGAAATGGGAGCACACTGAAGCTTTCTTT.

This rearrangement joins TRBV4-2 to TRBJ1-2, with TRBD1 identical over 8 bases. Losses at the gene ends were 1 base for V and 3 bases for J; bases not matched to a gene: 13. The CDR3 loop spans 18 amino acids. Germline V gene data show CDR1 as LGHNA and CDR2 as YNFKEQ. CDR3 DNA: TGTGCCAGCAGCCAAGTAGGGAACAGGGGGGATGGTGACTATGGCTACACCTTC. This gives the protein CASSQVGNRGDGDYGYTF.

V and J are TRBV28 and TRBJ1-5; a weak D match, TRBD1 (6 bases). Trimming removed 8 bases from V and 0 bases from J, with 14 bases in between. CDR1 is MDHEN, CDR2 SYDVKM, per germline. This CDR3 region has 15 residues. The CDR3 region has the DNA TGTGCCAGCCTTTTAGGGGGGGGTAGCAATCAGCCCCAGCATTTT. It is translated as CASLLGGGSNQPQHF.

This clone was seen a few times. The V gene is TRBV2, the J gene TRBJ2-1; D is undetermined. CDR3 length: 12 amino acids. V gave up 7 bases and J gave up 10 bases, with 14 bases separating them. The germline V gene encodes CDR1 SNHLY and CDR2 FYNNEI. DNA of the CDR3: TGTGCCAGCACTCTTGACCGTGGGGAGCAGTTCTTC. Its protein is CASTLDRGEQFF.